This T cell receptor (beta chain) is drawn from a study of blood T cell repertoires in COVID-19. Overall study context: Nucleic acid was either cDNA or gDNA, and it came from T cells, B-cell-depleted T cells, or PBMCs.

V lost 2 bases and J lost 1; bases outside the gene matches: 2. Germline lookup yields CDR1 SGHRS and CDR2 YFSETQ. The CDR3 extends over 16 amino acids. Across 24 US areas, participants ranged in age from about 18 to 90 years. Grouping used clinical history reported by participants in a survey and questionnaire. Per the original data handling: Amplifying reference gene primers gave estimates of nucleated cell counts. The method was immunoSEQ multiplex PCR; TCRdb's version includes in-frame clones alone and lacks a portion of them. The V and J calls and clone size are taken from that table; D and trimming were inferred from the DNA. The table lists 150,000 to 200,000 clones, 86% of them singletons.

The chain is built from TRBV5-1 and TRBJ2-1; 11 bases are a match to TRBD2. Sequencing was done on a sample of PBMCs or T cells enriched from blood (not recorded which). The source of this sequence is a woman aged 25 to 39 who had recovered from COVID-19. The CDR3 DNA reads TGCGCCAGCAGCTTCGTAGCGGGAGGGTCCTACAATGAGCAGTTCTTC. Its protein is CASSFVAGGSYNEQFF.